The 15 T cell receptor beta chains in this list originate from one sample, sequenced in a study of CD8 T cells in Susac syndrome. An amount of RNA that ranged from roughly 0.45 to 1 ug was reverse transcribed with random hexamers. TCRdb re-analysed the immunoSEQ multiplex PCR reads in MiXCR, keeping a single row per CDR3 protein. The sample lists a few hundred thousand distinct CDR3 sequences, over 90% occurring once. The sample was CD4+ T cells from PBMCs. The receptors derive from a human donor with Susac syndrome.

The CDR3 reads CASSQGDTNEKLFF. The CDR3 DNA sequence: TGCGCCAGCAGCCAGGGGGACACTAATGAAAAACTGTTTTTT. The chain employs TRBV5-1 and TRBJ1-4; 7 nucleotides align to TRBD1. Germline values: CDR1 SGHRS, CDR2 YFSETQ. Germline trimming cut 4 bases from V and 2 bases from J; bases unmatched to any gene: 2. CDR3 length: 14 residues.

The chain employs TRBV29-1 and TRBJ2-3, with TRBD2 matching 8 bases. Germline trimming cut 7 bases from V and 2 bases from J; bases unmatched to any gene: 14. Germline CDR1 and CDR2: SQVTM and ANQGSEA. The CDR3 has 16 amino acids. CDR3 region: CSASPAGGYITDTQYF. DNA of the CDR3: TGCAGCGCCTCCCCGGCGGGGGGTTATATCACAGATACGCAGTATTTT.

This chain connects TRBV9 to TRBJ2-3, with D perhaps TRBD2 (5 bases). CDR3 length: 13 residues. The V and J ends lost 3 bases and 4 bases respectively, with 9 bases between them. CDR1 is SGDLS, CDR2 YYNGEE, per germline. The CDR3, as DNA: TGTGCCAGCAGCGCCGGGGTGCCAGATACGCAGTATTTT. It specifies CASSAGVPDTQYF.

The genes are TRBV6-5 and TRBJ2-1; 9 bases fit TRBD2. The CDR3 spans 14 residues. Germline CDR1 MNHEY, CDR2 SVGAGI. V lost 4 bases, J lost 6 bases, and 4 bases stayed unmatched. The DNA for the CDR3 is TGTGCCAGCAGTTCTAGCGGGGCCCCCAATGAGCAGTTCTTC. Translated: CASSSSGAPNEQFF.

The chain uses TRBV12-5 and TRBJ1-5, with 8 nucleotides matching TRBD1. CDR1 and CDR2 from the germline V gene are LGHNT and FRNRAP. The CDR3 totals 14 residues. V lost 5 bases and J lost 7; bases outside the gene matches: 7. This CDR3 is CASGGWTGRQPQHF. The CDR3 DNA reads as TGTGCTAGTGGTGGATGGACAGGGAGACAGCCCCAGCATTTT.

This clonotype occurred once. The chain employs TRBV29-1 and TRBJ1-5; 7 positions match TRBD1. The CDR3 contains 16 residues. Per the germline V gene, CDR1 is SQVTM and CDR2 is ANQGSEA. With 1 base clipped from V and 0 bases from J, the junction kept 6 bases outside the gene matches. As DNA, the CDR3 is TGCAGCGTTGAAGTAGGGTCAGGGGGTAGCAATCAGCCCCAGCATTTT. The encoded protein is CSVEVGSGGSNQPQHF.

The chain employs TRBV28 and TRBJ1-5, with TRBD1 as a possible D gene (5 bases). V lost 5 bases and J lost 11, with 19 bases in between. The CDR3 totals 14 residues. From germline, CDR1 is MDHEN and CDR2 SYDVKM. DNA of the CDR3: TGTGCCAGCAGTAGGGACGGGGTCCTAGGGTCCCAGCATTTT. Protein product: CASSRDGVLGSQHF.

V usage is TRBV14 and J usage is TRBJ2-2; D uncertain. Trimming removed 6 bases from V and 1 base from J, with 9 bases in between. The germline V gene has CDR1 SGHDN and CDR2 FVKESK. The CDR3 is 14 amino acids. The CDR3 region is CASSLLLNTGELFF. The CDR3 bases are TGTGCCAGCAGTCTATTGTTGAACACCGGGGAGCTGTTTTTT.

The J gene is TRBJ1-1, the V gene TRBV12-3 or TRBV12-4; D is ambiguous. V lost 6 bases and J lost 0, with 17 bases in between. The CDR3 has 16 amino acids. CDR3 sequence reads: CASSLYLSGLNTEAFF. For the CDR3, the DNA is TGTGCCAGCAGCCTCTACCTGTCGGGCTTGAACACTGAAGCTTTCTTT.

This sequence joins TRBV1 and TRBJ1-5. TRBV1 is tagged as a pseudogene. The CDR3 totals 16 residues. The CDR3 protein is CTSSQDRRYSNQPQHF. In nucleotides, the CDR3 is TGCACCAGCAGCCAAGATAGGAGATATAGCAATCAGCCCCAGCATTTT.

The V gene is TRBV4-2, the J gene TRBJ2-3, with D perhaps TRBD2 (7 bases). This CDR3 is 20 amino acids long. V was pared by 1 base and J by 3 bases, with 26 bases between. The germline gives CDR1 LGHNA, CDR2 YNFKEQ. The CDR3, as DNA: TGTGCCAGCAGCCAAGTGTTCCCGAGCAGCGCGGGGGCCGGGACAGATACGCAGTATTTT. It yields the protein CASSQVFPSSAGAGTDTQYF.

As to this clonotype: One junction end disagrees with the germline gene, perhaps due to a read error. The chain combines TRBV7-9 with TRBJ2-5; no clear D gene. The germline V gene has CDR1 SEHNR and CDR2 FQNEAQ (reference sequence). CDR3 length equals 9 residues. Here the CDR3 DNA reads TGTGCCAGCAGCTTAGCGGGGAACTTC. Residues: CASSLAGNF.

The chain links TRBV12-3 or TRBV12-4 to TRBJ2-4, with 7 bases that match TRBD1. The CDR3 spans 16 residues. With V trimmed by 1 base and J by 2 bases, 5 bases remained unmatched. CDR3 nucleotides: TGTGCCAGCAGTTTAGACGGGGACAGAACCAAAAACATTCAGTACTTC. The encoded protein is CASSLDGDRTKNIQYF.

The chain couples TRBV2 to TRBJ1-2, with TRBD1 matching over 9 bases. Germline loops: CDR1 SNHLY, CDR2 FYNNEI. V was pared by 7 bases and J by 8 bases, with 5 bases of the junction left unmatched. CDR3 length: 12 residues. In DNA form, the CDR3 reads TGTGCCAGCAATACAGGGGGCGACGGCTACACCTTC. Its translation is CASNTGGDGYTF. Drawing the rest from reference TRBV2 and TRBJ1-2, the complete variable domain is EPEVTQTPSHQVTQMGQEVILRCVPISNHLYFYWYRQILGQKVEFLVSFYNNEISEKSEIFDDQFSVERPDGSNFTLKIRSTKLEDSAMYFCASNTGGDGYTFGSGTRLTVV.

V is TRBV20-1 and J is TRBJ1-1; perhaps TRBD1 as D (5 bases). This CDR3 spans 12 amino acids. With 6 bases removed from V and 4 bases from J, the gap between germline ends came to 12 bases. Per germline, CDR1 DFQATT and CDR2 SNEGSKA (reference sequence). The CDR3 protein is CSARIGGTEAFF. In DNA, the CDR3 is TGCAGTGCCCGGATCGGGGGCACTGAAGCTTTCTTT.